Described below is a single T cell receptor (beta chain) sequence and its context. Its target is not known. This specimen belongs to a study of cytomegalovirus exposure and HLA in healthy donors. Study-level background: Genotyping showed 81% of some 400 donors falling in the Caucasian-associated ancestry cluster.

Study outcomes and limitations: According to a later analysis, donors in an Asian-associated ancestry cluster reportedly had fewer N-insertions than the 666-donor mean. The majority of TCR sequences were rare, yet some public TCRs appeared in many donors. As a later analysis revealed, most CMV-associated TCR beta chains appeared HLA-restricted.

Primers: 60 Vbeta forward and 13 Jbeta reverse. The method was immunoSEQ multiplex PCR; TCRdb's version includes in-frame clones alone and lacks a portion of them. The repertoire holds approximately 150,000 clones, with approximately 82% as singletons. The sequencing input was PBMCs. This TCR came from a man aged 40-49 years in good health and CMV-seronegative.

CDR3 protein: CASSPTGGPGANVLTF. For the CDR3, the DNA is TGTGCCAGCTCCCCGACAGGGGGTCCTGGGGCCAACGTCCTGACTTTC. The V gene is TRBV18, the J gene TRBJ2-6, with TRBD1 identical over 9 bases. Germline lookup yields CDR1 KGHSH and CDR2 LQKENI. With V trimmed by 6 bases and J by 2 bases, 5 bases remained unmatched. The CDR3 runs 16 residues.